This note documents a single T cell receptor beta chain sequence. Trimming cost V 2 bases and J 6 bases; bases outside gene matches: 6. The CDR3 spans 15 residues. CDR1 is MNHEY and CDR2 is SMNVEV in the germline V gene (reference sequence). Sequencing used immunoSEQ multiplex PCR; TCRdb keeps in-frame clones, though not all of them. The sample yields just under 35,000 clones, roughly 88% seen once. This sample was taken from a study of T cell changes during pregnancy in multiple sclerosis. The receptor comes from a female donor in good health, enrolled as a control in a pregnancy study. The J gene is TRBJ1-2, the V gene TRBV27; TRBD1 matches 10 bases. Source: peripheral blood, taken in the second trimester of pregnancy. CDR3 in amino acids: CASSLRTGTGDGYTF. CDR3 sequence (DNA): TGTGCCAGCAGTTTACGGACCGGGACAGGGGATGGCTACACCTTC.